The text below deals with one T cell receptor beta chain. The antigen it binds to is not known. Base quality data are lacking; no much larger clone is found one base away. This sample was included in a study of cytomegalovirus exposure and HLA in healthy donors listed by TCRdb under 2017. Looking at the study overall: According to a later analysis, one platform produced both the 120 validation repertoires and the 700 or so repertoires of the first cohort. The study was designed to test whether signatures of past pathogen exposure could be identified by cataloging public T cell receptors. Along with the approximately 700-subject first cohort, a separate validation cohort of more than 90 different subjects was used. The study combined high-throughput TCR immunosequencing, statistical association of individual TCRs with disease status, and machine learning to predict cytomegalovirus infection status.

On the study overall, not on this receptor specifically: A total of about 150 TCR beta chains were listed by the study as associated with cytomegalovirus. A few of the identified cytomegalovirus-associated TCR beta chains were confirmed in vitro to be specific for cytomegalovirus antigens. In a later analysis, TCRs clustered in the first cohort were found to also tend to co-occur in the roughly 120 validation repertoires, with approximately 93% of cluster scores above 0. Most TCR sequences were observed very rarely across donors, whereas some public TCRs were present in many individuals. In both the original and validation cohorts, the classifier was reported to diagnose cytomegalovirus status with high specificity and sensitivity. The authors suggested that the approach could potentially be extended to other disease states and immunological phenotypes. The validation cohort had no HLA typing available for a later analysis, so co-occurrence within that cohort was assessed over all 120 or so repertoires.

Separate from the roughly 650-subject first cohort, the validation cohort of about 110 subjects was the group to which the donors belonged. The CDR3, cysteine through phenylalanine, is 14 amino acids long. Only CDR3 DNA is held: 42 bases, read in frame from base 1. As encoded in the germline V gene (reference sequence), CDR1 is LNHDA while CDR2 is SQIVND. The junction carries 8 bases between V and J, which are trimmed by 2 bases and 4 bases respectively. Library method: the immunoSEQ multiplex PCR assay. As for the original processing: A statistical classification framework was built to diagnose cytomegalovirus status from the catalog of TCR beta chain sequences. TCRdb re-hosts the immuneACCESS table, in-frame sequences only. Its copies lack some clones; in the studies checked, an unresolved V gene accounts for under half of them, and the cause for the rest is not known. V and J calls and clone size are those listed in that table; D and trimming were worked out from the DNA. The sample table records fewer than 130,000 clones; roughly 87% of these occur just once. Approximately 1.9% of the sample belongs to the ten largest clones.

The chain is encoded by TRBV19 joined to TRBJ1-4; the D gene cannot be resolved reliably. The source is a woman aged 18-29 years in good health and CMV-seronegative. Sequences were obtained from PBMCs. The CDR3 loop reads CASSIRGINEKLFF. DNA sequence: TGTGCCAGTAGTATACGAGGAATTAATGAAAAACTGTTTTTT. With the portions outside the CDR3 filled from the reference TRBV19 and TRBJ1-4 genes, the complete variable region becomes DGGITQSPKYLFRKEGQNVTLSCEQNLNHDAMYWYRQDPGQGLRLIYYSQIVNDFQKGDIAEGYSVSREKKESFPLTVTSAQKNPTAFYLCASSIRGINEKLFFGSGTQLSVL.